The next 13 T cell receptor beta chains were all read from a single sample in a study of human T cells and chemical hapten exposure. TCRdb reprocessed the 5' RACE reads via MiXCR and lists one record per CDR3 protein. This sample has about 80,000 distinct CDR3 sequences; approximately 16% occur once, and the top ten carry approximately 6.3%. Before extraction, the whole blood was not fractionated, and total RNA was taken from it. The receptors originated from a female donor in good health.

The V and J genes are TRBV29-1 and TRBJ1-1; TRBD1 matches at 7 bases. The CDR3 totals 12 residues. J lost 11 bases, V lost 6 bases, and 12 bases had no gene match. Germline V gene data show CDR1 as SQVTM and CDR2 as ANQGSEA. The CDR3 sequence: CSVRDSNTWAFF. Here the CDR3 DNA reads TGCAGCGTCCGGGACAGCAATACCTGGGCTTTCTTT.

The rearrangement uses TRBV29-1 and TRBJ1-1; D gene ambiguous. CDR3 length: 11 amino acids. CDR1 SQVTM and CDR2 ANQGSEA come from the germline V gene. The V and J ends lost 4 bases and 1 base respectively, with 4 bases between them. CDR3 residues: CSVVRNTEAFF. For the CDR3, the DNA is TGCAGCGTTGTCAGGAACACTGAAGCTTTCTTT.

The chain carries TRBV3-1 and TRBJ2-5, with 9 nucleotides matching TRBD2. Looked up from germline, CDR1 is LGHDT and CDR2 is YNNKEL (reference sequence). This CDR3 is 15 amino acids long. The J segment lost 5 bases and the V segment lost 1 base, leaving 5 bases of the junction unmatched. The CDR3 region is CASSQGIAGAETQYF. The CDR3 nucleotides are TGTGCCAGCAGCCAAGGGATAGCGGGGGCGGAGACCCAGTACTTC.

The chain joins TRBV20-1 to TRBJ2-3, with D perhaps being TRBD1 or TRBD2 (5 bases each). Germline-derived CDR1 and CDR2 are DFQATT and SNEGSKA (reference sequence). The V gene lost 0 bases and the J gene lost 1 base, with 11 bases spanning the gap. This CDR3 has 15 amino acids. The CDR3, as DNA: TGCAGTGCTAGAGATCCGGGACCTCGCACAGATACGCAGTATTTT. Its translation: CSARDPGPRTDTQYF.

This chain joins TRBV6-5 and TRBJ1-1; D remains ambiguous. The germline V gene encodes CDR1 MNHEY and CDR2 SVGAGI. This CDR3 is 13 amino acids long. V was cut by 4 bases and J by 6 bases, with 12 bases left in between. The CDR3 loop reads CASSSPLGPEAFF. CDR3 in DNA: TGTGCCAGCAGTTCCCCACTAGGGCCTGAAGCTTTCTTT.

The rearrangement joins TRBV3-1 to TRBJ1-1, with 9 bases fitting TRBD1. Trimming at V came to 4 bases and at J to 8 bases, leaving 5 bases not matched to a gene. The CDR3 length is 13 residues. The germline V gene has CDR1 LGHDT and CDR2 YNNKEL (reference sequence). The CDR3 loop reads CASSRGGTGEAFF. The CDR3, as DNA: TGTGCCAGCAGCCGAGGAGGGACAGGGGAAGCTTTCTTT.

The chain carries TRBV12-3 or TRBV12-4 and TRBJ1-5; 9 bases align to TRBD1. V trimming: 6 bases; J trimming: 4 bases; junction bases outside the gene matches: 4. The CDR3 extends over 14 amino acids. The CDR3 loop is CASSLDRGNQPQHF. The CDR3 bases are TGTGCCAGCAGCTTGGACAGGGGAAATCAGCCCCAGCATTTT.

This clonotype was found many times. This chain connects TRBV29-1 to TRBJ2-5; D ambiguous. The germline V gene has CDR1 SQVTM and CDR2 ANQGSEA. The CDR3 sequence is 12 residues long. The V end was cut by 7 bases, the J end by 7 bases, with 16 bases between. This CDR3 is CSAWTDVLTQYF. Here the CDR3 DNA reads TGCAGCGCTTGGACGGATGTTTTGACCCAGTACTTC.

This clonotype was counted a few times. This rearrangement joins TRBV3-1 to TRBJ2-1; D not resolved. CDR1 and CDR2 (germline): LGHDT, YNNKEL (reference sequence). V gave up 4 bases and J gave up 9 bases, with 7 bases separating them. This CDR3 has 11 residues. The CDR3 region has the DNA TGTGCCAGCAGCCGCGGTGTTGAGCAGTTCTTC. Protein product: CASSRGVEQFF.

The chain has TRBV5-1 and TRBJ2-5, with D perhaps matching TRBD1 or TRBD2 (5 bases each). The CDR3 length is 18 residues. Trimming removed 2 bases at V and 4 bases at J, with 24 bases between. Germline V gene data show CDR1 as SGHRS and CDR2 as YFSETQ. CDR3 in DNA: TGCGCCAGCAGCTTTCTACTAGGGGTCTCTATAACGGCAGAGACCCAGTACTTC. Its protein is CASSFLLGVSITAETQYF.

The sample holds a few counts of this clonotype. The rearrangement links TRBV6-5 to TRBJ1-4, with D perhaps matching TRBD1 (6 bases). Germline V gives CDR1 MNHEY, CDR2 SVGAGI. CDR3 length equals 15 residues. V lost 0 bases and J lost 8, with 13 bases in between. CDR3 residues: CASSYSGGRGEKLFF. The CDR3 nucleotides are TGTGCCAGCAGTTACTCAGGGGGGAGAGGCGAAAAACTGTTTTTT.

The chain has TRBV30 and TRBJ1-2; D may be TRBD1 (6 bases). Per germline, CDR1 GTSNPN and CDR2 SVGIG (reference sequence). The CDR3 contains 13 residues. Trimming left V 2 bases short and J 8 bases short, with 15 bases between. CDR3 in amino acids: CAWSNPGARGYTF. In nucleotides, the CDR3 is TGTGCCTGGAGTAATCCGGGGGCAAGGGGCTACACCTTC.

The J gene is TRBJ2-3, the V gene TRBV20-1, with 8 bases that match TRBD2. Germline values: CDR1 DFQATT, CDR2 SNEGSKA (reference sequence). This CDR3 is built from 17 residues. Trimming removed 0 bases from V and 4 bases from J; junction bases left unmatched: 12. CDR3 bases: TGCAGTGCTAGAGATTTCCAAGCGGGAGTCGATGCAGATACGCAGTATTTT. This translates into CSARDFQAGVDADTQYF.